The 20 T cell receptor beta chains below come from one sample, sequenced in a study of OX40 agonist ivuxolimab in advanced cancers. The method was immunoSEQ multiplex PCR; TCRdb's version includes in-frame clones alone and lacks a portion of them. The table records about 69,000 clones, roughly nine tenths of them present only once. The input for sequencing was CD4+ or CD8+ T cells sorted from blood, taken in a trial of the OX40 agonist ivuxolimab. Receptor source: an adult with an advanced solid tumor such as melanoma, head and neck, liver or kidney cancer.

This chain links TRBV5-6 with TRBJ2-1; TRBD2 matches 10 bases. The germline CDR1 and CDR2 sequences are SGHDT and YYEEEE. There are 16 residues in the CDR3. J lost 3 bases, V lost 0 bases, and 3 bases had no gene match. In DNA form, the CDR3 reads TGTGCCAGCAGCTTGGGTCTAGCGGGGGACTACAATGAGCAGTTCTTC. Its protein is CASSLGLAGDYNEQFF.

This rearrangement joins TRBV28 to TRBJ1-1; D gene ambiguous. V lost 2 bases to trimming and J lost 4 bases, with 17 bases between them. The length of the CDR3 is 16 residues. Germline CDR1 reads MDHEN; CDR2 reads SYDVKM. This chain's CDR3 is CASSLVSGFFSTEAFF. As DNA, the CDR3 is TGTGCCAGCAGTTTAGTGTCCGGGTTTTTCTCCACTGAAGCTTTCTTT.

The gene calls are TRBV6-6 and TRBJ2-7, with TRBD2 matching over 8 bases. The V segment lost 6 bases and the J segment 3 bases; nucleotides outside the gene matches: 7. This CDR3 is 14 amino acids long. Germline V CDR1 and CDR2: MNHNY, SVGAGI (reference sequence). The CDR3 protein is CASRQREQFYEQYF. The CDR3 DNA follows: TGTGCCAGCAGGCAGCGGGAGCAATTCTACGAGCAGTACTTC.

This clone showed up just once. The rearrangement uses TRBV5-1 and TRBJ1-2; 8 bases are shared with TRBD1. The CDR3 consists of 13 residues. The V and J ends lost 4 bases and 8 bases, in that order; junction bases with no gene match: 7. CDR1 is SGHRS, CDR2 YFSETQ, per germline. This CDR3 reads CASSPRTGSGYTF. The CDR3 DNA sequence: TGCGCCAGCAGCCCCAGGACAGGGAGCGGCTACACCTTC.

This clone was seen just once. The chain combines TRBV9 with TRBJ1-1; 7 nucleotides agree with TRBD1. The junction had 6 bases not matched to a gene; V was cut back by 0 bases and J by 1 base. The germline V gene has CDR1 SGDLS and CDR2 YYNGEE. CDR3 length: 16 residues. CDR3 protein: CASSVGSGGTNTEAFF. In nucleotides, the CDR3 is TGTGCCAGCAGCGTAGGGTCAGGGGGTACGAACACTGAAGCTTTCTTT.

This sequence joins TRBV27 and TRBJ1-6; D gene ambiguous. V gave up 5 bases and J gave up 0 bases, with 14 bases separating them. Per the germline V gene, CDR1 is MNHEY and CDR2 is SMNVEV (reference sequence). The CDR3 contains 17 residues. Here the CDR3 DNA reads TGTGCCAGCAGTACCTCCCCATTTAGCTCCTATAATTCACCCCTCCACTTT. Translating gives CASSTSPFSSYNSPLHF.

The V and J genes are TRBV28 and TRBJ2-1; no definite D call. CDR1 and CDR2 from the germline V gene are MDHEN and SYDVKM. Between the trimmed V and J ends, which lost 6 bases and 6 bases, there was a span of 15 bases. The CDR3 has 14 amino acids. This CDR3 reads CASRHRVKLNEQFF. CDR3 sequence (DNA): TGTGCCAGCAGGCACCGGGTTAAGCTCAATGAGCAGTTCTTC.

The chain links TRBV5-1 to TRBJ2-3; 7 bases fit TRBD2. The CDR3 contains 16 residues. The germline gives CDR1 SGHRS, CDR2 YFSETQ. V trimming: 5 bases; J trimming: 3 bases; junction bases outside the gene matches: 12. CDR3 loop: CASRSASGARTDTQYF. The CDR3 coding sequence is TGCGCCAGCAGGTCGGCTAGCGGAGCGAGGACAGATACGCAGTATTTT.

The chain combines TRBV19 with TRBJ2-5; 10 bases map to TRBD1. Germline CDR1 reads LNHDA; CDR2 reads SQIVND (reference sequence). Trimming cost V 2 bases and J 1 base; bases outside gene matches: 4. The CDR3 covers 16 residues. The CDR3 protein is CASSISGQGSQETQYF. The CDR3, as DNA: TGTGCCAGTAGTATATCGGGACAGGGGTCCCAAGAGACCCAGTACTTC.

The gene calls are TRBV19 and TRBJ1-5; a weak D match, TRBD1 (6 bases). The CDR3 has 14 residues. Germline CDR1 is LNHDA and CDR2 is SQIVND (reference sequence). The ends were cut back, 5 bases at V and 7 bases at J, with 15 bases in the middle. The CDR3 DNA follows: TGTGCCAGTAGTGGATCGGGGGCTTGGCAGCCCCAGCATTTT. Translated, it gives CASSGSGAWQPQHF.

This CDR3 reads CASRGLGSQETQYF. Written as DNA, the CDR3 is TGTGCCAGTAGGGGTTTGGGGTCTCAAGAGACCCAGTACTTC. The V call is TRBV19, the J call TRBJ2-5; D is unresolved. The CDR3 extends over 14 amino acids. Deletions cut 6 bases from V and 2 bases from J, with 13 bases between. Per germline, CDR1 LNHDA and CDR2 SQIVND (reference sequence).

This clone came up once. V and J are TRBV28 and TRBJ1-2; D remains unclear. V was shortened by 2 bases and J by 4 bases, with 17 bases between the two germline ends. This CDR3 region has 16 residues. CDR1 is MDHEN, CDR2 SYDVKM, per germline. In DNA, the CDR3 is TGTGCCAGCAGTTTAGAAGGGCAGCCGATGTTCTATGGCTACACCTTC. Encoded protein: CASSLEGQPMFYGYTF.

The J gene is TRBJ2-5, the V gene TRBV5-1; 11 bases fit TRBD2. V shed 4 bases and J 4 bases; nucleotides not matched to a gene: 12. The length of the CDR3 is 17 residues. Germline CDR1 and CDR2: SGHRS and YFSETQ. The CDR3 spells CASSRAGTSGGLETQYF. CDR3 in DNA: TGCGCCAGCAGCCGTGCCGGGACTAGCGGTGGGTTAGAGACCCAGTACTTC.

The chain recombines TRBV7-8 with TRBJ2-7; no firm D call. Trimming shortened V by 5 bases and J by 5 bases, and 19 bases separated the two germline ends. Germline CDR1 SGHVS, CDR2 FQNEAQ. The CDR3 length is 15 residues. CDR3 DNA: TGTGCCAGCAGCCAAACGGTCGTTCTAACCCACGAGCAGTACTTC. Translating gives CASSQTVVLTHEQYF. The full variable domain, in which reference TRBV7-8 and TRBJ2-7 provide the parts outside the CDR3, is GAGVSQSPRYKVAKRGQDVALRCDPISGHVSLFWYQQALGQGPEFLTYFQNEAQLDKSGLPSDRFFAERPEGSVSTLKIQRTQQEDSAVYLCASSQTVVLTHEQYFGPGTRLTVT.

This clone was seen only a few times. V is TRBV5-1 and J is TRBJ2-5; D is possibly TRBD2 (5 bases). Germline values: CDR1 SGHRS, CDR2 YFSETQ. This CDR3 spans 13 amino acids. V lost 5 bases and J 1 base, leaving 9 bases between the germline ends. CDR3 sequence reads: CASSRRSQETQYF. The CDR3 DNA sequence: TGCGCCAGCAGTCGGAGGAGCCAAGAGACCCAGTACTTC.

The chain carries TRBV27 and TRBJ1-4; D perhaps matches TRBD1 (6 bases). The ends were cut back, 2 bases at V and 8 bases at J, with 15 bases in the middle. CDR1 and CDR2 (germline): MNHEY, SMNVEV (reference sequence). The CDR3 length is 15 residues. The CDR3 DNA reads TGTGCCAGCAGTTTAGGAGGCAGGGGTGAAGAAAAACTGTTTTTT. This codes for CASSLGGRGEEKLFF.

The rearrangement links TRBV6-1 to TRBJ2-5; 10 bases align to TRBD1. The ends lost 3 bases at V and 6 bases at J; junction bases unmatched: 13. Germline V lookup: CDR1 MNHNS, CDR2 SASEGT. The CDR3 loop spans 17 amino acids. The CDR3 loop is CASSESLDRGDLKTQYF. The CDR3 region has the DNA TGTGCCAGCAGTGAGAGCCTGGACAGGGGGGATCTGAAGACCCAGTACTTC.

In this sample, this clone turned up once. J is TRBJ2-3 and V is TRBV28; 12 bases agree with TRBD2. The ends lost 3 bases at V and 9 bases at J; junction bases unmatched: 7. CDR1 and CDR2 from the germline V gene are MDHEN and SYDVKM. This CDR3 region has 15 residues. CDR3 bases: TGTGCCAGCAGTTTGGTGACTAGCGGGAGATCGACGCAGTATTTT. Translation: CASSLVTSGRSTQYF.

The rearrangement uses TRBV2 and TRBJ2-6; D call uncertain. Germline V lookup: CDR1 SNHLY, CDR2 FYNNEI. The V gene lost 4 bases and the J gene lost 3 bases, with 7 bases spanning the gap. The CDR3 runs 14 residues. The CDR3 DNA reads as TGTGCCAGCAGTGGCGGATTTGGGGCCAACGTCCTGACTTTC. Amino acids: CASSGGFGANVLTF.

The chain couples TRBV5-4 to TRBJ1-4, with a possible D match to TRBD1 (5 bases). The germline V gene has CDR1 SGHNT and CDR2 YYREEE (reference sequence). V gave up 6 bases and J gave up 4 bases, with 10 bases separating them. The CDR3 runs to 13 residues. The CDR3 DNA is TGTGCCAGCACCGACCAGGGTAATGAAAAACTGTTTTTT. Translated, it gives CASTDQGNEKLFF.